The entry below gives a single T cell receptor beta chain sequence along with its context. Its antigen is not identified. This specimen comes from a study of cytomegalovirus exposure and HLA in healthy donors. Germline lookup yields CDR1 MNHNS and CDR2 SASEGT. Trimming took 7 bases from V and 3 from J, leaving 13 bases between them. The CDR3 consists of 14 residues. Study findings and constraints: The study recorded 164 TCR beta chains that were cytomegalovirus-associated. First-cohort TCR clusters were later found to tend to co-occur in the 120 validation repertoires.

Libraries were prepared by immunoSEQ multiplex PCR; TCRdb keeps only in-frame clonotypes and omits some of them. The sample has some 180,000 clones; about nine tenths are singletons. Sequenced input: PBMCs. The TCR comes from a man aged 25 to 40 in good health and CMV-seropositive. The V call is TRBV6-1, the J call TRBJ2-1, with D possibly TRBD1 on 6 matching bases. The CDR3 nucleotides read TGTGCCAGCACCTTACAGGGCATCTACAATGAGCAGTTCTTC. Translation: CASTLQGIYNEQFF.